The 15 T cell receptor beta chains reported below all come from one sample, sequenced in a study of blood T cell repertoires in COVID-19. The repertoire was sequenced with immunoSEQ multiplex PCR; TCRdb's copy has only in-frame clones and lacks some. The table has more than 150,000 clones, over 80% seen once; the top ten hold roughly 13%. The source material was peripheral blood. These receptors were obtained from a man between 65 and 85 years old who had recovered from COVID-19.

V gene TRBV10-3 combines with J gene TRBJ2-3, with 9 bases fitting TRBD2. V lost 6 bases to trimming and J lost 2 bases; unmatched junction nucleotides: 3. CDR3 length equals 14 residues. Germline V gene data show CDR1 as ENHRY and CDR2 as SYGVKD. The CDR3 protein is CAIRRGRDTDTQYF. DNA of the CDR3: TGTGCCATCAGACGCGGGAGGGACACAGATACGCAGTATTTT.

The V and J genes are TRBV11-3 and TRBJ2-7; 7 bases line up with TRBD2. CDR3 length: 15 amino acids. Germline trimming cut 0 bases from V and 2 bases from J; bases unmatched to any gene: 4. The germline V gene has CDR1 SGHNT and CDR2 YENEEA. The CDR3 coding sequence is TGTGCCAGCAGCTTAGACGGGCGGGGGACCTACGAGCAGTACTTC. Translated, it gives CASSLDGRGTYEQYF.

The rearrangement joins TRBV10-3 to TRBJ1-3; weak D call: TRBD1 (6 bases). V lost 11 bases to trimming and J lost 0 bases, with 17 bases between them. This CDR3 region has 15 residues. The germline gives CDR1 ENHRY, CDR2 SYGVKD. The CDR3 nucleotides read TGTGCCTCCTCCCTCGACAGGAGCTCTGGAAACACCATATATTTT. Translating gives CASSLDRSSGNTIYF.

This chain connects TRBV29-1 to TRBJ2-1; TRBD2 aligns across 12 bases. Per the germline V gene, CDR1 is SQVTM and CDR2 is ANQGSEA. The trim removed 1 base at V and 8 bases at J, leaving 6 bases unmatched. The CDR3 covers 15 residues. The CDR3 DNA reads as TGCAGCGTTGAAGGGGCTAGCGGGAGGGTCGATGAGCAGTTCTTC. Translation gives CSVEGASGRVDEQFF.

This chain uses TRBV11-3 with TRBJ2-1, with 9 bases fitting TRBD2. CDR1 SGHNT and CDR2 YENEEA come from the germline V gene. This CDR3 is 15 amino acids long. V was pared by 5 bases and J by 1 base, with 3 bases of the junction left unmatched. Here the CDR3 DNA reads TGTGCCAGCAGCATTAGCGGGAGTTCCTACAATGAGCAGTTCTTC. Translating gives CASSISGSSYNEQFF.

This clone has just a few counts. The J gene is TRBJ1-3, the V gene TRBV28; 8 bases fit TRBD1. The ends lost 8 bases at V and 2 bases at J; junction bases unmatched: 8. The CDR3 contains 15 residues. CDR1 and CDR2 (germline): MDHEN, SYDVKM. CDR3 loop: CASRDRRVAGNTIYF. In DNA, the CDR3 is TGTGCCAGCCGGGACAGGAGAGTCGCTGGAAACACCATATATTTT.

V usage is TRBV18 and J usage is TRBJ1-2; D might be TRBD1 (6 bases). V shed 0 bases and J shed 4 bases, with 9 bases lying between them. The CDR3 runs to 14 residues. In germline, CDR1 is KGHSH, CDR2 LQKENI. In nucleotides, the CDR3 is TGTGCCAGCTCACCACCATCAGGGGTCTATGGCTACACCTTC. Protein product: CASSPPSGVYGYTF.

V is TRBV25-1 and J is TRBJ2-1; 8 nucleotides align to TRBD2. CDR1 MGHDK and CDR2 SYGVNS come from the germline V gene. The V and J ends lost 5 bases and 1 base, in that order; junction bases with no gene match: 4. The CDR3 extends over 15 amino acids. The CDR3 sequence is CASSPTSGSYNEQFF. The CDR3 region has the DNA TGTGCCAGCAGTCCCACTAGCGGTTCCTACAATGAGCAGTTCTTC.

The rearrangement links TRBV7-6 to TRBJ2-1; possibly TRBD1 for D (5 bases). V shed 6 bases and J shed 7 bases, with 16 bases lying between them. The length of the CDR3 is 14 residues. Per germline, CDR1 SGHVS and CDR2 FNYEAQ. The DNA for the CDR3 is TGTGCCAGCAGTCAGACAGTCAGAACGAATGAGCAGTTCTTC. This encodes CASSQTVRTNEQFF.

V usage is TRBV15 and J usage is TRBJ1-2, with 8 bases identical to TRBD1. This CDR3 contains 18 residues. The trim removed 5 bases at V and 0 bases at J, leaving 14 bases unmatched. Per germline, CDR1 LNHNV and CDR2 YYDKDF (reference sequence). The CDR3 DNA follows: TGTGCCACCAGCGATTCAGGAGGACAGGGATCCGCTAACTATGGCTACACCTTC. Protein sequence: CATSDSGGQGSANYGYTF. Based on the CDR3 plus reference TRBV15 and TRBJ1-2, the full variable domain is DAMVIQNPRYQVTQFGKPVTLSCSQTLNHNVMYWYQQKSSQAPKLLFHYYDKDFNNEADTPDNFQSRRPNTSFCFLDIRSPGLGDTAMYLCATSDSGGQGSANYGYTFGSGTRLTVV.

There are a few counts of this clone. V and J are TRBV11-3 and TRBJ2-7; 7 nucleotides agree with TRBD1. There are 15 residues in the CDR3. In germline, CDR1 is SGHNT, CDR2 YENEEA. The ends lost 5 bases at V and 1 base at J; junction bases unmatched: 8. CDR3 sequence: CASSHSRDRSYEQYF. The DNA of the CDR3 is TGTGCCAGCAGCCACTCTAGGGACAGATCCTACGAGCAGTACTTC. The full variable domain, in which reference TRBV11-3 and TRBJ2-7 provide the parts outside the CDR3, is EAGVVQSPRYKIIEKKQPVAFWCNPISGHNTLYWYLQNLGQGPELLIRYENEEAVDDSQLPKDRFSAERLKGVDSTLKIQPAELGDSAVYLCASSHSRDRSYEQYFGPGTRLTVT.

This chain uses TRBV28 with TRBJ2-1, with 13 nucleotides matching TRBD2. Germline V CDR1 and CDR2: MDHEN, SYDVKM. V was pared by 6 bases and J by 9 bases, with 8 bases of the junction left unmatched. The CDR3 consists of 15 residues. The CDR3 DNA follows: TGTGCCAGCAGCCTGACTAGCGGGAGGTTCGGTGAGCAGTTCTTC. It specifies CASSLTSGRFGEQFF.

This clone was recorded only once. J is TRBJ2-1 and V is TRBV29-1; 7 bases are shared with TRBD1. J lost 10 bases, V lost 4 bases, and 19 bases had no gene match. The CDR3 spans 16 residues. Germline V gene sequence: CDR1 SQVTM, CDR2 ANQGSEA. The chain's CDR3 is CSVVQTGTAYVGEQFF. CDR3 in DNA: TGCAGCGTTGTTCAAACTGGGACAGCCTATGTGGGGGAGCAGTTCTTC.

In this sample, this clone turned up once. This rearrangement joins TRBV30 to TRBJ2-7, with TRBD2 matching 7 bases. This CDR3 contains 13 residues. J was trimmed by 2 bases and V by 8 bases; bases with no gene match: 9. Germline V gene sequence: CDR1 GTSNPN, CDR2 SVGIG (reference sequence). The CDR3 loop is CAQKAGATYEQYF. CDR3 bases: TGTGCCCAGAAGGCGGGAGCTACCTACGAGCAGTACTTC.

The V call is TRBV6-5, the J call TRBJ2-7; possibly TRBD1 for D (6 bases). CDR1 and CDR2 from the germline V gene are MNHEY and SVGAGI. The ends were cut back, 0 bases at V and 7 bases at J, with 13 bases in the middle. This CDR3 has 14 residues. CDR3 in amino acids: CASSYSTADREQYF. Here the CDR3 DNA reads TGTGCCAGCAGTTACTCGACCGCCGACAGGGAGCAGTACTTC.